Described below is a single T cell receptor beta chain sequence and its context. No antigen is known for it. J lost 1 base, V lost 9 bases, and 6 bases had no gene match. Germline V gene lookup returns CDR1 LNHDA and CDR2 SQIVND (reference sequence). The CDR3 consists of 15 residues. Individual cDNA molecules were tagged with unique molecular identifiers, the study reported. A single record per CDR3 protein comes from TCRdb applying MiXCR to the 5' RACE reads. Found here are 98,000 or so distinct CDR3 sequences, 9.5% to 12% of them singletons; the top ten hold approximately 5%. This entry belongs to a study of early T cells in non-severe SARS-CoV-2 infection. Whole-study findings and limits: Matching results from VDJdb favored anti-spike CD8 responses, leaving private and CD4 specificities undetected.

The V and J genes are TRBV19 and TRBJ2-1, with 10 bases identical to TRBD2. This receptor was taken from an adult who was a healthcare worker with PCR-confirmed SARS-CoV-2 infection or an uninfected control (not recorded which). Input material: whole blood. This chain's CDR3 is CASTPGLASYNEQFF. The CDR3, as DNA: TGTGCCAGCACTCCGGGACTAGCGTCCTACAATGAGCAGTTCTTC.